Sequencing of this T cell receptor (beta chain) was carried out in a study of OX40 agonist ivuxolimab in advanced cancers. The V gene lost 3 bases and the J gene lost 4 bases, with 10 bases spanning the gap. This CDR3 region has 14 residues. Germline V gene sequence: CDR1 ENHRY, CDR2 SYGVKD. TCRdb's copy holds only in-frame clones and misses some; the assay was immunoSEQ multiplex PCR. The table shows about 61,000 clones, with nearly 90% occurring only once. This clonotype was sampled from an adult with an advanced solid tumor such as melanoma, head and neck, liver or kidney cancer. The rearrangement links TRBV10-3 to TRBJ1-5, with D perhaps TRBD1 (5 bases). Sequencing used CD4+ or CD8+ T cells sorted from blood, obtained in a trial of the OX40 agonist ivuxolimab. The CDR3 here is CAISEGRENQPQHF. CDR3 sequence (DNA): TGTGCCATCAGTGAAGGCAGGGAGAATCAGCCCCAGCATTTT.